Listed below are T cell receptor beta chains from one sample, sequenced in a study of shared clonotypes between healthy human individuals. Clones were sequenced by immunoSEQ multiplex PCR, and TCRdb holds only the in-frame ones, with some missing. This table has under 600,000 clones, approximately 79% appearing once. Sample: PBMCs. These receptor sequences come from a woman in her thirties or forties in good health. Some clones in this sample may be carry-over from other donors' samples. Both conserved end residues are part of each CDR3. The D gene is left open where the match is weak. The size of a clone is reported for some rows only, either as once, few or many, or as a class for expanded clones.

v_call	j_call	d_call	clone_size	cdr3_aa	cdr3_nt
TRBV7-2	TRBJ2-1	TRBD2	NA	CASSLEGGTSGGLRQFF	TGTGCCAGCAGCTTAGAGGGGGGGACTAGCGGAGGCCTAAGGCAGTTCTTC
TRBV5-6	TRBJ2-1	TRBD2	NA	CASSLETSGSQERGEQFF	TGTGCCAGCAGCTTGGAGACTAGCGGGAGCCAGGAAAGGGGTGAGCAGTTCTTC
TRBV7-2	TRBJ2-7	TRBD1	NA	CASSLPGGLYEQYF	TGTGCCAGCAGCTTACCAGGGGGCCTCTACGAGCAGTACTTC
TRBV21-1	TRBJ2-5	NA	NA	CASSTGGGGETQYF	TGTGCCAGCAGCACAGGGGGCGGAGGGGAGACCCAGTACTTC
TRBV18	TRBJ2-5	NA	NA	CASSEVETQYF	TGTGCCAGCTCAGAAGTGGAGACCCAGTACTTC
TRBV19	TRBJ2-7	NA	NA	CASSPGFGFYEQYF	TGTGCCAGCTCCCCGGGCTTCGGATTTTACGAGCAGTACTTC
TRBV5-1	TRBJ1-1	NA	once	CASSFGGDTEAFF	TGCGCCAGCAGCTTTGGAGGGGACACTGAAGCTTTCTTT
TRBV10-3	TRBJ1-1	NA	NA	CATTTQGRDTEAFF	TGTGCCACCACAACCCAGGGTCGGGACACTGAAGCTTTCTTT
TRBV7-3	TRBJ2-2	NA	NA	CASTSGTHTGELFF	TGTGCCAGCACTTCCGGGACACACACCGGGGAGCTGTTTTTT
TRBV28	TRBJ2-1	TRBD1	NA	CASKRTGEYNEQFF	TGTGCCAGCAAAAGGACAGGGGAGTACAATGAGCAGTTCTTC
TRBV5-1	TRBJ2-4	TRBD1	NA	CASSPGDRGLDIQYF	TGCGCCAGCAGCCCCGGGGACAGGGGGCTTGACATTCAGTACTTC
TRBV4-1	TRBJ1-3	NA	few	CASSQVGNTIYF	TGCGCCAGCAGCCAAGTTGGAAACACCATATATTTT
TRBV28	TRBJ2-3	NA	NA	CASSPPGAGGDTQYF	TGTGCCAGCAGTCCCCCTGGGGCAGGCGGGGATACGCAGTATTTT
TRBV6-5	TRBJ1-2	NA	once	CASSLTGTGDYGYTF	TGTGCCAGCAGTTTGACCGGGACGGGGGACTATGGCTACACCTTC
TRBV7-9	TRBJ1-4	TRBD1	few	CASNPTGTGLTEKLFF	TGTGCCAGCAACCCTACCGGGACAGGCTTGACTGAAAAACTGTTTTTT
TRBV7-8	TRBJ1-2	NA	NA	CASSLAHPAGRGAYGYTF	TGTGCCAGCAGCTTAGCCCACCCCGCTGGGAGGGGTGCCTATGGCTACACCTTC
TRBV25-1	TRBJ1-4	NA	few	CASSRDAPRGKLFF	TGTGCCAGCAGCCGGGACGCGCCTAGAGGAAAACTGTTTTTT
TRBV10-3	TRBJ2-1	NA	NA	CAIVPSGSYNEQFF	TGTGCCATCGTGCCGTCGGGATCCTACAATGAGCAGTTCTTC
TRBV2	TRBJ2-7	TRBD2	NA	CASTLRTSGSYEQYF	TGTGCCAGCACCTTACGGACTAGCGGGAGTTACGAGCAGTACTTC
TRBV2	TRBJ1-1	TRBD1	few	CASSGTGGSNTEAFF	TGTGCCAGCAGCGGGACAGGGGGAAGTAACACTGAAGCTTTCTTT
TRBV29-1	TRBJ2-7	TRBD1	NA	CSVAGTGGAEQYF	TGCAGCGTCGCCGGGACAGGGGGCGCCGAGCAGTACTTC
TRBV7-2	TRBJ1-2	NA	NA	CASSLLDNYYGYTF	TGTGCCAGCAGCCTATTGGACAACTACTATGGCTACACCTTC
TRBV5-1	TRBJ2-1	TRBD2	NA	CASSQTSGTYNEQFF	TGCGCCAGCAGCCAAACTAGCGGGACCTACAATGAGCAGTTCTTC
TRBV6-1	TRBJ2-7	TRBD2	NA	CASSAHGGIYEQYF	TGTGCCAGCAGTGCCCACGGGGGGATCTACGAGCAGTACTTC
TRBV5-4	TRBJ2-5	NA	NA	CASSLVGGRRETQYF	TGTGCCAGCAGCTTGGTTGGGGGGCGCAGGGAGACCCAGTACTTC
TRBV29-1	TRBJ2-5	TRBD2	few	CSVPKGLAETTLQETQYF	TGCAGCGTCCCAAAGGGGCTAGCGGAGACTACCCTCCAAGAGACCCAGTACTTC
TRBV7-9	TRBJ1-5	NA	NA	CASSLDSNNQPQHF	TGTGCCAGCAGCTTGGACAGTAACAATCAGCCCCAGCATTTT
TRBV9	TRBJ2-1	NA	NA	CASSGGGWNEQFF	TGTGCCAGCAGCGGAGGTGGATGGAATGAGCAGTTCTTC
TRBV2	TRBJ2-3	NA	NA	CASSVVAAGDTQYF	TGTGCCAGCAGTGTTGTGGCGGCCGGGGATACGCAGTATTTT
TRBV29-1	TRBJ1-1	TRBD1	NA	CSVGQGATEAFF	TGCAGCGTGGGACAGGGTGCGACTGAAGCTTTCTTT
TRBV7-2	TRBJ2-7	TRBD2	NA	CASSLAGLEQQYF	TGTGCCAGCAGCTTAGCGGGACTAGAACAGCAGTACTTC
TRBV1	TRBJ1-1	NA	NA	CTSSQTRQGWSTEAFF	TGCACCAGCAGCCAGACTAGACAGGGATGGTCCACTGAAGCTTTCTTT
TRBV10-3	TRBJ2-1	TRBD2	NA	CATGLAGGSSYNEQFF	TGTGCCACCGGACTAGCGGGAGGGAGCTCCTACAATGAGCAGTTCTTC
TRBV5-1	TRBJ2-5	TRBD1	NA	CASGSRRGQGEETQYF	TGCGCCAGCGGCTCCCGGAGGGGACAGGGGGAAGAGACCCAGTACTTC
TRBV7-9	TRBJ2-5	TRBD2	NA	CASSLGLAEETQYF	TGTGCCAGCAGCCTAGGACTAGCGGAAGAGACCCAGTACTTC
TRBV5-1	TRBJ1-2	NA	NA	CASRELNYGYTF	TGCGCCAGCAGAGAGTTGAACTATGGCTACACCTTC
TRBV19	TRBJ2-6	NA	NA	CASSLRLSASRSGANVLTF	TGTGCCAGTAGCCTAAGGTTGTCCGCCTCTCGCTCTGGGGCCAACGTCCTGACTTTC
TRBV7-6	TRBJ2-2	TRBD1	NA	CASRLQGVGGTGELFF	TGTGCCAGCAGGCTACAGGGGGTTGGTGGCACCGGGGAGCTGTTTTTT
TRBV2	TRBJ2-1	TRBD2	once	CASCGSPSYNEQFF	TGTGCCAGCTGCGGGAGTCCCTCCTACAATGAGCAGTTCTTC
TRBV6-1	TRBJ1-1	NA	NA	CASSDYGALDAEAFF	TGTGCCAGCAGTGATTACGGGGCGCTAGATGCTGAAGCTTTCTTT
TRBV19	TRBJ2-7	TRBD2	NA	CASSRLAGDEQYF	TGTGCCAGTAGTCGGCTAGCGGGAGACGAGCAGTACTTC
TRBV10-3	TRBJ2-7	NA	once	CAISVRTASSREQYF	TGTGCCATCAGTGTCCGGACAGCTTCCTCGCGCGAGCAGTACTTC
TRBV30	TRBJ2-5	TRBD1	few	CAWSPMDRMYF	TGTGCCTGGAGCCCGATGGACAGGATGTACTTC
TRBV28	TRBJ2-6	NA	NA	CASSKRGANVLTF	TGTGCCAGCAGTAAAAGAGGGGCCAACGTCCTGACTTTC
TRBV6-1	TRBJ2-5	NA	NA	CASSEEGRAARETQYF	TGTGCCAGCAGTGAAGAGGGCAGGGCCGCCCGCGAGACCCAGTACTTC
TRBV27	TRBJ1-1	NA	NA	CASSLGGGPTNTEAFF	TGTGCCAGCAGTTTAGGAGGGGGGCCCACGAACACTGAAGCTTTCTTT
TRBV6-6	TRBJ1-5	NA	few	CASSSQLSGAQHF	TGTGCCAGCAGTTCCCAGCTGAGTGGCGCCCAGCATTTT
TRBV5-1	TRBJ1-4	NA	NA	CASSYQGATNEKLFF	TGCGCCAGCAGCTATCAGGGTGCAACTAATGAAAAACTGTTTTTT
TRBV2	TRBJ2-2	TRBD2	NA	CASRGTSGTGELFF	TGTGCCAGCAGAGGGACTAGTGGCACCGGGGAGCTGTTTTTT
TRBV7-9	TRBJ2-5	TRBD2	NA	CASSLGGTRRLETQYF	TGTGCCAGCAGCTTAGGGGGGACTAGACGGTTGGAGACCCAGTACTTC
TRBV11-2	TRBJ2-7	NA	few	CASSLLAGSSYEQYF	TGTGCCAGCAGCTTATTGGCGGGAAGCTCCTACGAGCAGTACTTC
TRBV5-1	TRBJ1-2	TRBD1	many	CASSPGQGISGYGYTF	TGCGCCAGCAGCCCGGGACAGGGTATCAGCGGCTATGGCTACACCTTC
TRBV25-1	TRBJ2-1	TRBD2	NA	CASHEGPWTSGNYNEQFF	TGTGCTAGCCATGAAGGCCCCTGGACTAGCGGGAACTACAATGAGCAGTTCTTC